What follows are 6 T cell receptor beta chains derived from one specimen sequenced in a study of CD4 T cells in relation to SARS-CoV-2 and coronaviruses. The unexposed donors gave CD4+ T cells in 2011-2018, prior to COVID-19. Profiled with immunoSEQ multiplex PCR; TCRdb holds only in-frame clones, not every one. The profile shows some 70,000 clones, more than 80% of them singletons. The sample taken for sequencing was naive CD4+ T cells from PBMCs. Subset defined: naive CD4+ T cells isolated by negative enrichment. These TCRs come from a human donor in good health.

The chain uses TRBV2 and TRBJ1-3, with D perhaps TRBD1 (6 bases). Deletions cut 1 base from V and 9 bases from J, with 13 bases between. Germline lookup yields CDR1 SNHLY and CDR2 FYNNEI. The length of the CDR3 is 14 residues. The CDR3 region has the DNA TGTGCCAGCAGTGAAGTTAGAGGGGGTGCCACCATATATTTT. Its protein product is CASSEVRGGATIYF.

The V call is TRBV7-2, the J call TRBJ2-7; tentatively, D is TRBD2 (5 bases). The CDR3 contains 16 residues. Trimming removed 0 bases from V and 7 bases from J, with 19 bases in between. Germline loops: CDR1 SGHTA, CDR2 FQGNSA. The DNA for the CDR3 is TGTGCCAGCAGCTTAGCAGCGGCAAGCCGCCGTTTGGAGCAGTACTTC. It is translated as CASSLAAASRRLEQYF. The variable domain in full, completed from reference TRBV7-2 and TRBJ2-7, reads GAGVSQSPSNKVTEKGKDVELRCDPISGHTALYWYRQSLGQGLEFLIYFQGNSAPDKSGLPSDRFSAERTGGSVSTLTIQRTQQEDSAVYLCASSLAAASRRLEQYFGPGTRLTVT.

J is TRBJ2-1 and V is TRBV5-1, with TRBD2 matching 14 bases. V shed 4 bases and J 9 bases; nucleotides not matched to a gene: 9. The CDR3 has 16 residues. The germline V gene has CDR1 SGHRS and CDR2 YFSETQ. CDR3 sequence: CASSPRLAGGYSEQFF. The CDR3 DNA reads TGCGCCAGCAGCCCGAGACTAGCGGGGGGGTATAGTGAGCAGTTCTTC.

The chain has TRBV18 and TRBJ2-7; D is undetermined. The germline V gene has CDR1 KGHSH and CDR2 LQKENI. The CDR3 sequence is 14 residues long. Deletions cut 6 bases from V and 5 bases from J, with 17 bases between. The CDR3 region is CASSPASQNDEQYF. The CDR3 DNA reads TGTGCCAGCTCTCCGGCGAGCCAAAATGACGAGCAGTACTTC.

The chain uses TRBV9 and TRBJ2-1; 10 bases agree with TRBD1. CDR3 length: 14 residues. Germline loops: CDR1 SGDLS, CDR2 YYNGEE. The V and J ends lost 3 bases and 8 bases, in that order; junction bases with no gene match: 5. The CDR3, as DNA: TGTGCCAGCAGCGACCGGGACAGGGGTGATGAGCAGTTCTTC. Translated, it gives CASSDRDRGDEQFF.

In DNA, the CDR3 is TGCGCCAGCAGCTTGGCAACGGTCTTAGAGCAGTTCTTC. Amino acids: CASSLATVLEQFF. The chain combines TRBV5-1 with TRBJ2-1, with D hard to call. CDR3 length: 13 residues. Trimming pared 0 bases from V and 10 bases from J, leaving 11 bases between. CDR1 and CDR2 (germline): SGHRS, YFSETQ.